Listed below are T cell receptor beta chains from one sample, sequenced in a study of T-cell reconstitution after alpha-beta-depleted transplantation in children. Using its own MiXCR run on the PCR reads, TCRdb lists one record per CDR3 protein. The sample has 670,000 or so distinct CDR3 sequences; around 13% are singletons. The input for sequencing was PBMCs, taken before TCRalphabeta/CD19-depleted stem cell transplant. The source is a girl aged 2-10 years with congenital amegakaryocytic thrombocytopenia, due to receive a stem cell transplant. Both conserved end residues are part of each CDR3. The D gene is left open where the match is weak. Expanded clones get a size class; other rows say once, few or many, or leave the size out.

.	TRBJ1-5	TRBD1	TRBV30	TGTGCCTGGAGTACAGGGGGAAGGCAGCCCCAGCATTTT	CAWSTGGRQPQHF
few	TRBJ2-3	TRBD2	TRBV12-3/TRBV12-4	TGTGCCAGCAGCCCGGGGACTAGCGGACTTGGAGATACGCAGTATTTT	CASSPGTSGLGDTQYF
.	TRBJ2-3	.	TRBV4-1	TGCGCCAGCAGCCAAGATTCAGAGGGACCTCGCACAGATACGCAGTATTTT	CASSQDSEGPRTDTQYF
.	TRBJ2-3	TRBD1	TRBV20-1	TGCAGTGCTAGGAATGGGGGACAGGGTACAGATACGCAGTATTTT	CSARNGGQGTDTQYF
few	TRBJ2-3	TRBD1	TRBV5-1	TGCGCCAGCAGCTGGAGGACAGGGGAGGATGGCACAGATACGCAGTATTTT	CASSWRTGEDGTDTQYF
.	TRBJ2-4	.	TRBV7-2	TGTGCCAGCAGCTTATTCAACCCGGGAAACATTCAGTACTTC	CASSLFNPGNIQYF
.	TRBJ2-5	.	TRBV7-8	TGTGCCAGCAGCTTAGAATACGCGGCCAGGGTCCAAGAGACCCAGTACTTC	CASSLEYAARVQETQYF
.	TRBJ2-3	.	TRBV7-3	TGTGCCAGCAGCTCCCGCTGGGGGGGCACAGATACGCAGTATTTT	CASSSRWGGTDTQYF
many	TRBJ1-4	TRBD1	TRBV12-3/TRBV12-4	TGTGCCAGCAGCCCATGGACAGGGAATAATGAAAAACTGTTTTTT	CASSPWTGNNEKLFF
many	TRBJ1-5	.	TRBV12-3/TRBV12-4	TGTGCCAGCAGTTTAGCGCTCGGCAATCAGCCCCAGCATTTT	CASSLALGNQPQHF
few	TRBJ1-1	TRBD1	TRBV12-3/TRBV12-4	TGTGCCAGCAGTCGACCAGGGACAGAAGAAGCTTTCTTT	CASSRPGTEEAFF
.	TRBJ2-7	.	TRBV29-1	TGCAGCGTTGTCGATTTTAACCGCCCCTACGAGCAGTACTTC	CSVVDFNRPYEQYF
many	TRBJ2-5	.	TRBV20-1	TGCAGTGCGACCCCTCGGGACTGGCAAGAGACCCAGTACTTC	CSATPRDWQETQYF
many	TRBJ2-7	TRBD2	TRBV5-1	TGCGCCAGCAGCCCAAGCGGGAGATACTACGAGCAGTACTTC	CASSPSGRYYEQYF
.	TRBJ2-7	.	TRBV5-1	TGCGCCAGCAGCTTGGCCGGGGAACGTGGCGAGCAGTACTTC	CASSLAGERGEQYF
many	TRBJ2-5	.	TRBV12-3/TRBV12-4	TGTGCCAGCAGTTTACAGGGGACCCTCCGAGAGACCCAGTACTTC	CASSLQGTLRETQYF
few	TRBJ2-1	TRBD2	TRBV5-5	TGTGCCAGCAGCCATGCTAGCGGCAGAACGCCCGGGTTCTTC	CASSHASGRTPGFF
.	TRBJ2-5	.	TRBV7-2	TGTGCCAGCAGCACGGACAGCACAATCCAAGAGACCCAGTACTTC	CASSTDSTIQETQYF
.	TRBJ2-1	.	TRBV4-2	TGTGCCAGCCGATATCTAGAGGTCGGCTCCAATGAGCAGTTCTTC	CASRYLEVGSNEQFF
many	TRBJ1-4	.	TRBV10-3	TGTGCCATCAGTGACGGTCATGAAAAACTGTTTTTT	CAISDGHEKLFF
many	TRBJ2-2	.	TRBV29-1	TGCAGCGTTGAATTACAGACAACCGGGGAGCTGTTTTTT	CSVELQTTGELFF
few	TRBJ2-5	.	TRBV2	TGTGCCAGCAGTGAAGCGCGAGGGTCGGTGGAGACCCAGTACTTC	CASSEARGSVETQYF
.	TRBJ2-5	TRBD2	TRBV12-3/TRBV12-4	TGTGCCAGCAGTAAACTACCGGGACTAGCGGGAGTCGAGACCCAGTACTTC	CASSKLPGLAGVETQYF
many	TRBJ2-3	.	TRBV10-1	TGCGCCAGCCGTGGGGAGAGCACAGATACGCAGTATTTT	CASRGESTDTQYF
few	TRBJ2-2	.	TRBV5-1	TGCGCCAGCAGCTTGGGGGGAATGGCGAACACCGGGGAGCTGTTTTTT	CASSLGGMANTGELFF
many	TRBJ1-5	.	TRBV29-1	TGCAGCGTTAGGGCGGAAACTGGCAATCAGCCCCAGCATTTT	CSVRAETGNQPQHF
.	TRBJ2-5	.	TRBV7-2	TGTGCCAGCAGCTTAGCCGCCGCCTTGGGTGGGGAGACCCAGTACTTC	CASSLAAALGGETQYF
many	TRBJ1-2	.	TRBV6-2/TRBV6-3	TGTGCCAGCCACGGGGATCCCATCTATGGCTACACCTTC	CASHGDPIYGYTF
many	TRBJ2-7	TRBD1	TRBV7-8	TGTGCCAGCACCCAATCAGGGGGACCATACGAGCAGTACTTC	CASTQSGGPYEQYF
.	TRBJ2-1	TRBD2	TRBV19	TGTGCTACCAGTAATGCCATAGCGGGAGGGGAGCAGTTCTTC	CATSNAIAGGEQFF
many	TRBJ2-7	.	TRBV6-5	TGTGCCAGCAGTTACTCCCTGGAGGAGTCGGCCTACGAGCAGTACTTC	CASSYSLEESAYEQYF
.	TRBJ2-6	.	TRBV5-1	TGCGCCAGCAGCTACCCCGACAGCCTAACCTCTGGGGCCAACGTCCTGACTTTC	CASSYPDSLTSGANVLTF
.	TRBJ2-5	.	TRBV3-1	TGTGCCAGCAGCCAAGATCGGCACACGGTTCAAGAGACCCAGTACTTC	CASSQDRHTVQETQYF
many	TRBJ2-2	.	TRBV9	TGTGCCAGCAGCCGCGAGGGAGCGACCGGGGAGCTGTTTTTT	CASSREGATGELFF
many	TRBJ2-2	.	TRBV10-2	TGCGCCAGCAGGACCCAAACAGGGGATGGAGGGACCGGGGAGCTGTTTTTT	CASRTQTGDGGTGELFF
.	TRBJ2-3	TRBD2	TRBV27	TGTGCCAGCAGTTTAGGCCCTCCGGGACTAGCGGAGAGCACAGATACGCAGTATTTT	CASSLGPPGLAESTDTQYF
.	TRBJ1-1	.	TRBV5-5	TGTGCCAGCAGCGTGCGAGGGGTGAACACTGAAGCTTTCTTT	CASSVRGVNTEAFF
.	TRBJ2-3	TRBD2	TRBV28	TGTGCCAGCAGTCCTCCTAGCGGGGTCACAGATACGCAGTATTTT	CASSPPSGVTDTQYF
few	TRBJ2-5	.	TRBV7-8	TGTGCCAGCCGCCCGCGGGAAGAGACCCAGTACTTC	CASRPREETQYF
.	TRBJ2-5	.	TRBV18	TGTGCCAGCTCCCACGACAGGAATCAAGAGACCCAGTACTTC	CASSHDRNQETQYF
.	TRBJ2-7	TRBD2	TRBV20-1	TGCAGTGCCCGAACCCCTAGCGGAGGCTCCTACGAGCAGTACTTC	CSARTPSGGSYEQYF
.	TRBJ1-5	.	TRBV14	TGTGCCAGCAGCCAAGAAAGGGGGGCGGGCCAGCCCCAGCATTTT	CASSQERGAGQPQHF